The clone carrying this TCR beta chain was counted between two and nine times. It was RNA transcripts that yielded the amplified TCR beta CDR3 regions. In the first-round RT-PCR of the TCR CDR3, the HTBI primer set was used. One entry per CDR3 protein, called by TCRdb with MiXCR from the multiplex PCR reads. The sample has about 58,000 distinct CDR3 sequences; 40% to 55% are singletons. The data were taken from a study of T cells in Graves' hyperthyroidism and ophthalmopathy. Germline assignment: CDR1 LGHDT and CDR2 YNNKEL (reference sequence). V shed 4 bases and J 0 bases; nucleotides not matched to a gene: 7. The CDR3 extends over 17 amino acids.

The material sequenced was blood. The origin of this receptor is a woman younger than 45 with Graves' ophthalmopathy. The chain couples TRBV3-1 to TRBJ1-1; the match to TRBD1 covers 11 bases. CDR3 region: CASSRPGQGGMNTEAFF. The CDR3 nucleotides are TGTGCCAGCAGCCGACCGGGACAGGGGGGAATGAACACTGAAGCTTTCTTT.